This T cell receptor beta chain was identified during a study of regulatory T cells in long-lasting Graves disease. With regard to this clonotype: Its antigen is not identified. With a much larger clone just one base away, this may be a read error. In this CDR3 the conserved last residue, phenylalanine or tryptophan, is missing, so a read error is likely.

CDR3-region Arm-PCR and iRepertoire HTBI primers produced the TCR beta libraries. Via MiXCR, TCRdb re-called the multiplex PCR reads, giving one row per CDR3 protein. The repertoire holds 300,000 to 400,000 distinct CDR3 sequences, 16% seen once, with about 27% in the top ten. Study-level findings and limits: Persistent cases favored TRBV28, TRBJ1-2 and TRBJ2-5.

The CDR3 loop spans 11 amino acids. CDR1 and CDR2 from the germline V gene are MNHEY and SVGEGT. Time point here: newly diagnosed GD, antithyroid drugs for less than 3 months. After RNA was extracted from PBMCs, the TCR library was made from it. These data were also filed under a second study, of T cells in Graves' hyperthyroidism and ophthalmopathy.

The V and J genes are TRBV6-2 or TRBV6-3 and TRBJ2-7; TRBD1 agrees at 9 bases. The starting material was peripheral blood mononuclear cells (PBMCs), obtained at new diagnosis, from a patient treated with antithyroid drugs. The TCR was taken from a middle-aged man with Graves disease. As DNA, the CDR3 is TGTTCCACGACAGGGGGCTACGAGCAGTACCTC. As protein: CSTTGGYEQYL.